Only a few counts were recorded for the clone carrying this TCR beta chain. Germline CDR1 and CDR2: SEHNR and FQNEAQ (reference sequence). This CDR3 comprises 15 residues. The V end lost 6 bases, the J end lost 0 bases, and 15 bases lay between the germline ends. This entry is derived from a study of T cells in Graves' hyperthyroidism and ophthalmopathy. Study context: Blood was drawn when the patient was first diagnosed and still untreated.

In making diagnoses, clinical symptoms, serum thyroxine and TRAb, thyroid ultrasound and orbital computed tomography were all used. The CDR3 regions of TCR beta were amplified from RNA transcripts. First-round RT-PCR with HTBI primers amplified the TCR CDR3 region. Each CDR3 protein gets one entry after TCRdb re-called the multiplex PCR reads with MiXCR. The sample gives around 760,000 distinct CDR3 sequences, 35% of which show up once; about a third is in the top ten. J is TRBJ2-7 and V is TRBV7-9; either TRBD1 or TRBD2 may fit D (5 bases each). The sequencing sample was made of blood. The receptor was derived from a woman between 35 and 50 years old with Graves' hyperthyroidism. CDR3 in DNA: TGTGCCAGCAGTCCCGGGGCGGAAAGCTCCTACGAGCAGTACTTC. It specifies CASSPGAESSYEQYF.